This T cell receptor beta chain was obtained from a study of blood T cell repertoires in COVID-19 (dated by TCRdb to the early 2020s). Some background on the complete study: Samples covering the acute and convalescent phases of COVID-19 were provided by collaborators in the United States, Italy and Spain. The prospective study material was composed of cDNA or gDNA derived from T cells, B-cell-depleted T cells, or PBMCs. The dataset comprised deeply sampled blood TCRbeta repertoires from subjects exposed to, actively infected with, or recovered from COVID-19. A freely available public database, intended as a resource for researchers studying the immune response to SARS-CoV-2, is where the repertoires were released. Samples were obtained from the ongoing ImmuneRACE study (first 160 participants) and from 1,254 subjects provided by 6 global collaborators. A de-identified subject ID, COVID-19 status, age in years and sex were almost always included in the sample metadata. HLA class I and class II types, where available, came from metadata supplied by the sample provider rather than from assay-based typing. Broad study findings and their caveats: How much clinical and demographic metadata was included differed by source and by participant, and the metadata was provided uncurated.

TCRbeta CDR3 regions were amplified from genomic DNA by means of the immunoSEQ Assay, a bias-controlled multiplex PCR. For the original study's pipeline: Nucleated cell counts per sample were estimated from amplification of reference gene primers within the assay. Sequence reads were collapsed and filtered to measure the absolute abundance of every unique TCRbeta CDR3 rearrangement. Productive Simpson clonality was computed per sample as the square root of Simpson's diversity index over productive rearrangements. This immuneACCESS table, as held by TCRdb, lists in-frame sequences with V and J called but not all clones. Of the missing ones, under half trace to an unresolved V gene in checked studies; the others have no known cause. V and J calls and clone size follow that table, whereas D and trimming were derived from the DNA. The sample has 100,000 to 150,000 clones on record, more than 60% of them singletons. 2% to 3% of the sample is taken by the ten largest.

The collaborating institutions used their own protocols to collect whole blood in K2EDTA tubes. For TCRbeta analysis, collaborators shipped samples as frozen whole blood, isolated PBMCs, or DNA extracted from either of those sample types. The germline V gene gives CDR1 as SGHTA and CDR2 as FQGTGA. The cysteine opens and the phenylalanine closes a CDR3 of 16 amino acids. The CDR3 DNA has 48 bases and is translated from base 1. Cut back by 5 bases and 5 bases, the V and J ends lie 19 bases apart. Concerning this clone: The target of this receptor is not known. Within one base of it there is no much larger clone, and no base qualities were kept.

Here the chain combines TRBV7-3 and TRBJ1-5; 5 matching bases give a weak D call of TRBD1. This receptor was identified in a man aged 50 to 59 with acute or convalescent COVID-19. The sample taken for sequencing was peripheral blood. The bases read TGTGCCAGCAGCCACCCAGTCGGGGGGAGGGATCAGCCCCAGCATTTT. Protein translation: CASSHPVGGRDQPQHF.